The 25 T cell receptor beta chains listed next were all sequenced from one sample in a study of T cell changes during pregnancy in multiple sclerosis. TCRdb's copy holds only in-frame clones and misses some; the assay was immunoSEQ multiplex PCR. Seen here are 20,000 to 25,000 clones, around 93% observed once, and the top ten hold roughly 7%. The specimen was CD8+ T cells from peripheral blood mononuclear cells, collected in the third trimester of pregnancy. Receptor source: a female donor with multiple sclerosis, enrolled in a pregnancy study.

The gene calls are TRBV27 and TRBJ2-7; 11 bases align to TRBD1. Germline V gene data show CDR1 as MNHEY and CDR2 as SMNVEV (reference sequence). With V trimmed by 6 bases and J by 3 bases, 4 bases remained unmatched. The CDR3 is 14 residues long. The CDR3 reads CASRSGQGVYEQYF. CDR3 sequence (DNA): TGTGCCAGCAGATCGGGACAGGGGGTCTACGAGCAGTACTTC.

The chain combines TRBV29-1 with TRBJ2-7; 11 bases map to TRBD2. The germline V gene has CDR1 SQVTM and CDR2 ANQGSEA. The trim removed 3 bases at V and 3 bases at J, leaving 1 base unmatched. This CDR3 spans 13 amino acids. The CDR3 here is CSVDTSGSYEQYF. The DNA of the CDR3 is TGCAGCGTTGATACTAGCGGGAGCTACGAGCAGTACTTC.

The V call is TRBV7-3, the J call TRBJ2-3; tentative D call: TRBD2 (6 bases). Per germline, CDR1 SGHTA and CDR2 FQGTGA. Trimming took 4 bases from V and 1 from J, leaving 9 bases between them. CDR3 length: 14 amino acids. The CDR3 is CASSWWGGTDTQYF. The DNA of the CDR3 is TGTGCCAGCAGCTGGTGGGGGGGCACAGATACGCAGTATTTT.

CDR3 protein: CASSFYGLAGAGTDTQYF. The CDR3 DNA sequence: TGTGCCAGCAGCTTTTATGGACTAGCGGGAGCGGGCACAGATACGCAGTATTTT. The chain joins TRBV7-9 to TRBJ2-3; 13 bases are shared with TRBD2. The CDR3 runs to 18 residues. CDR1 and CDR2 from the germline V gene are SEHNR and FQNEAQ (reference sequence). Germline trimming cut 3 bases from V and 1 base from J; bases unmatched to any gene: 7.

The chain employs TRBV7-8 and TRBJ1-4, with TRBD1 matching 7 bases. Germline trimming cut 4 bases from V and 4 bases from J; bases unmatched to any gene: 6. In germline, CDR1 is SGHVS, CDR2 FQNEAQ. The CDR3 covers 15 residues. The CDR3 protein is CASSSRGHDNEKLFF. The CDR3 nucleotides read TGTGCCAGCAGCTCAAGGGGGCACGATAATGAAAAACTGTTTTTT.

Here the CDR3 DNA reads TGTGCCAGCAGCCTACGACAGGGTATTCCCTACAATGAGCAGTTCTTC. Translated, it gives CASSLRQGIPYNEQFF. The V gene is TRBV11-1, the J gene TRBJ2-1; 7 nucleotides line up with TRBD1. The germline CDR1 and CDR2 sequences are SGHAT and FQDESV (reference sequence). The ends lost 5 bases at V and 2 bases at J; junction bases unmatched: 9. CDR3 length equals 16 residues.

This chain joins TRBV7-8 and TRBJ1-2; TRBD1 might be the D (6 bases). The CDR3 has 15 amino acids. In germline, CDR1 is SGHVS, CDR2 FQNEAQ. The V end was cut by 2 bases, the J end by 7 bases, with 17 bases between. Here the CDR3 reads CASSLREGGAGGYTF. The CDR3 DNA sequence: TGTGCCAGCAGCTTAAGAGAGGGGGGGGCGGGTGGCTACACCTTC.

This chain uses TRBV28 with TRBJ2-5; 8 bases are shared with TRBD2. The CDR3 totals 16 residues. The germline V gene has CDR1 MDHEN and CDR2 SYDVKM. Trimming removed 5 bases from V and 1 base from J; junction bases left unmatched: 9. The CDR3 coding sequence is TGTGCCAGCAGTGAATGGGCGAGCGGGGGCCAAGAGACCCAGTACTTC. It is translated as CASSEWASGGQETQYF.

The chain links TRBV5-1 to TRBJ1-1, with D tentatively TRBD1 (6 bases). Trimming took 0 bases from V and 6 from J, leaving 21 bases between them. CDR1 and CDR2 (germline): SGHRS, YFSETQ. CDR3 size: 17 residues. The CDR3, as DNA: TGCGCCAGCAGCTTGGAGGGGGGGAGGACGGTTATTTCTGAAGCTTTCTTT. This gives the protein CASSLEGGRTVISEAFF.

This clone is labeled as medium-sized (0.01 to 0.1%). V usage is TRBV27 and J usage is TRBJ1-5, with unresolved D. The CDR3 loop spans 14 amino acids. V was shortened by 0 bases and J by 6 bases, with 9 bases between the two germline ends. Per the germline V gene, CDR1 is MNHEY and CDR2 is SMNVEV (reference sequence). For the CDR3, the DNA is TGTGCCAGCAGTTTATCGGGCAGGCTTCAGCCCCAGCATTTT. Translated: CASSLSGRLQPQHF.

Only one count was recorded for this clone. The chain has TRBV7-6 and TRBJ2-2, with 7 positions matching TRBD1. In germline, CDR1 is SGHVS, CDR2 FNYEAQ. The CDR3 runs 15 residues. V was pared by 1 base and J by 3 bases, with 2 bases of the junction left unmatched. CDR3 region: CASSLEGTDTGELFF. The DNA of the CDR3 is TGTGCCAGCAGCTTAGAGGGGACAGACACCGGGGAGCTGTTTTTT.

The rearrangement uses TRBV7-9 and TRBJ2-1, with D maybe TRBD2 (6 bases). Germline loops: CDR1 SEHNR, CDR2 FQNEAQ (reference sequence). The CDR3 length is 16 residues. V lost 0 bases and J lost 7, with 16 bases in between. CDR3 coding DNA: TGTGCCAGCAGCTTAGCCTTCGGAGGGAATTGGAATGAGCAGTTCTTC. Protein sequence: CASSLAFGGNWNEQFF.

The rearrangement links TRBV5-1 to TRBJ1-2, with D tentatively TRBD1 (5 bases). The CDR3 sequence is 15 residues long. In germline, CDR1 is SGHRS, CDR2 YFSETQ. The germline V and J ends were trimmed by 2 bases and 8 bases, with 19 bases remaining between them. The CDR3 sequence is CASSLSGGDREGYTF. DNA of the CDR3: TGCGCCAGCAGCTTAAGCGGGGGGGACCGTGAGGGCTACACCTTC.

The V and J genes are TRBV19 and TRBJ2-6, with TRBD1 matching 7 bases. CDR1 and CDR2 from the germline V gene are LNHDA and SQIVND (reference sequence). V shed 4 bases and J 0 bases; nucleotides not matched to a gene: 6. The CDR3 extends over 17 amino acids. CDR3 protein: CASSTTGISSGANVLTF. CDR3 in DNA: TGTGCCAGTAGTACGACAGGGATAAGCTCTGGGGCCAACGTCCTGACTTTC.

This clone was counted once. V gene TRBV28 combines with J gene TRBJ1-5; tentative D call: TRBD1 (5 bases). The germline V and J ends were trimmed by 4 bases and 1 base, with 8 bases remaining between them. Per germline, CDR1 MDHEN and CDR2 SYDVKM. This CDR3 contains 14 residues. The CDR3 nucleotides are TGTGCCAGCAGTTGGGGGGAGAGCAATCAGCCCCAGCATTTT. Residues: CASSWGESNQPQHF.

Only one count was recorded for this clone. The chain has TRBV4-1 and TRBJ2-7, with a possible D match to TRBD2 (5 bases). This CDR3 is built from 15 residues. Trimming shortened V by 0 bases and J by 4 bases, and 13 bases separated the two germline ends. The germline V gene encodes CDR1 MGHRA and CDR2 YSYEKL. DNA for the CDR3: TGCGCCAGCAGCCAAGATCATAGCGAACTGTACGAGCAGTACTTC. This codes for CASSQDHSELYEQYF.

V usage is TRBV5-5 and J usage is TRBJ2-3; no definite D call. Germline V CDR1 and CDR2: SGHKS, YYEKEE (reference sequence). The CDR3 spans 15 residues. The V and J ends lost 4 bases and 1 base respectively, with 13 bases between them. CDR3 in DNA: TGTGCCAGCAGCCTAACTACGGCTGGCACAGATACGCAGTATTTT. Amino acid sequence: CASSLTTAGTDTQYF.

The V call is TRBV9, the J call TRBJ1-4; 8 bases line up with TRBD1. Trimming cost V 0 bases and J 13 bases; bases outside gene matches: 11. The CDR3 runs to 15 residues. Germline CDR1 is SGDLS and CDR2 is YYNGEE. CDR3 coding DNA: TGTGCCAGCAGCGTAGACGGGACAGGTGACGTAGGACTGTTTTTT. It codes for CASSVDGTGDVGLFF.

This rearrangement joins TRBV2 to TRBJ1-4; 7 positions match TRBD1. The CDR3 has 17 residues. CDR1 and CDR2 (germline): SNHLY, FYNNEI. The V gene end was trimmed by 4 bases and the J gene end by 0 bases; junction bases not matched to a gene: 8. The CDR3 coding sequence is TGTGCCAGCAGTGGCTTTCGGGACAGTTCAACTAATGAAAAACTGTTTTTT. It yields the protein CASSGFRDSSTNEKLFF.

The rearrangement joins TRBV5-1 to TRBJ2-3, with 7 bases lining up with TRBD1. CDR3 size: 16 residues. J lost 0 bases, V lost 4 bases, and 8 bases had no gene match. Germline CDR1 is SGHRS and CDR2 is YFSETQ. This chain's CDR3 is CASSPPRDRSTDTQYF. The CDR3 DNA sequence: TGCGCCAGCAGCCCCCCTCGGGACAGAAGCACAGATACGCAGTATTTT.

J is TRBJ2-3 and V is TRBV15, with a possible D match to TRBD2 (6 bases). The CDR3 is made up of 17 amino acids. Germline V gives CDR1 LNHNV, CDR2 YYDKDF (reference sequence). Trimming left V 0 bases short and J 4 bases short, with 17 bases between. The CDR3 is CATSRDTRREWADTQYF. DNA for the CDR3: TGTGCCACCAGCAGAGATACCCGACGGGAGTGGGCAGATACGCAGTATTTT.

The V gene is TRBV5-4, the J gene TRBJ2-7; TRBD2 is a possible D gene (6 bases). Per germline, CDR1 SGHNT and CDR2 YYREEE (reference sequence). Trimming pared 2 bases from V and 0 bases from J, leaving 12 bases between. The CDR3 spans 15 residues. The CDR3 sequence is CASSLNGRRSYEQYF. CDR3 in DNA: TGTGCCAGCAGCTTAAACGGGAGACGCTCCTACGAGCAGTACTTC.

The genes are TRBV4-1 and TRBJ2-2; 11 bases fit TRBD2. V lost 3 bases and J lost 4; bases outside the gene matches: 4. The germline CDR1 and CDR2 sequences are MGHRA and YSYEKL. This CDR3 region has 16 residues. CDR3 sequence: CASSHIAGGVTGELFF. DNA of the CDR3: TGCGCCAGCAGCCACATAGCGGGAGGGGTCACCGGGGAGCTGTTTTTT.

The chain uses TRBV9 and TRBJ2-2; 7 bases are shared with TRBD1. CDR3 size: 18 residues. V trimming: 4 bases; J trimming: 1 base; junction bases outside the gene matches: 13. Germline values: CDR1 SGDLS, CDR2 YYNGEE. CDR3 region: CASSLGQVPYVNTGELFF. Here the CDR3 DNA reads TGTGCCAGCAGCCTCGGACAGGTCCCCTACGTGAACACCGGGGAGCTGTTTTTT.

V gene TRBV9 combines with J gene TRBJ1-4; the match to TRBD1 covers 10 bases. This CDR3 comprises 16 residues. Per the germline V gene, CDR1 is SGDLS and CDR2 is YYNGEE. Trimming at V came to 2 bases and at J to 1 base, leaving 2 bases not matched to a gene. CDR3 DNA: TGTGCCAGCAGCGTCGGACAGGGGGTAACTAATGAAAAACTGTTTTTT. It encodes CASSVGQGVTNEKLFF.